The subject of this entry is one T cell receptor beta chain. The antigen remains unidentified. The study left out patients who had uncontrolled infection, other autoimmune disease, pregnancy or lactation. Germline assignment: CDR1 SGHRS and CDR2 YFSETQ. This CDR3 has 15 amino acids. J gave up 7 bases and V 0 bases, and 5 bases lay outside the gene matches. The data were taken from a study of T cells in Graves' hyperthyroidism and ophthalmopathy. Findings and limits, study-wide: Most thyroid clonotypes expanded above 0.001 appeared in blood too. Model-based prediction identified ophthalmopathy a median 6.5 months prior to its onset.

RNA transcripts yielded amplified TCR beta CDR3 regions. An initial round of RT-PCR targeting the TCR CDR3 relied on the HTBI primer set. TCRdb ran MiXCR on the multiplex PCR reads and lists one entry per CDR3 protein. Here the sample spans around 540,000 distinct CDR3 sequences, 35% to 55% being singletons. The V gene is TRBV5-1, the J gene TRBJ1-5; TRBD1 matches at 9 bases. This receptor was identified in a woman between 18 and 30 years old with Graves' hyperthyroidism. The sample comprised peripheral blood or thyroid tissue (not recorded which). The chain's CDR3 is CASSLVWTGEQPQHF. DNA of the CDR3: TGCGCCAGCAGCTTGGTATGGACAGGGGAACAGCCCCAGCATTTT.